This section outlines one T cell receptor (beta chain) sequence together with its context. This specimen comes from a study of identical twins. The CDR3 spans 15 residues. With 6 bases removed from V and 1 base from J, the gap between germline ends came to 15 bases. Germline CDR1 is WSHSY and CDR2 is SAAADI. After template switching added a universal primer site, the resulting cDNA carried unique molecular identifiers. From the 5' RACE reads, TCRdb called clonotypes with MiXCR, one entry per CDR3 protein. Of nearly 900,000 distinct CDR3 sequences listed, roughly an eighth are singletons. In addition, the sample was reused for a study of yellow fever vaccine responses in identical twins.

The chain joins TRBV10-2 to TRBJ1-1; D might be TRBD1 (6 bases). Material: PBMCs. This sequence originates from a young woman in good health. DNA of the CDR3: TGCGCCAGCAGGGCGACAGGAGTTGGGAACACTGAAGCTTTCTTT. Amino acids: CASRATGVGNTEAFF.